The sequence of this T cell receptor beta chain was determined in a study of shared clonotypes between healthy human individuals. General study results and limits: Shared clonotypes across all four donors exceeded non-shared ones in generation probability. Sharing of clonotypes among donors was expected to vary with sequencing depth.

The ends were cut back, 2 bases at V and 6 bases at J, with 8 bases in the middle. The CDR3 consists of 11 residues. Germline V gene lookup returns CDR1 DFQATT and CDR2 SNEGSKA (reference sequence). Execution of the assay was at deep level. 200 to 250 ng DNA, 30,000 or so T cell genomes, went into each sorted-subset replicate PCR. The protocol was immunoSEQ multiplex PCR, while the TCRdb copy is restricted to in-frame clones and leaves out a portion. Of hundreds of thousands of clones listed, 80% to 95% are singletons. On this clone: Antigen: not known.

Terminally differentiated effector memory CD45RA+ cells were excluded from the naive CD8 cells, which were CD45RO-negative and positively selected for CCR7. This receptor was obtained from a man aged 30 to 45 in good health. The V call is TRBV20-1, the J call TRBJ2-7, with a tentative D call TRBD1 (5 bases). Sequences were obtained from naive CD8+ T cells sorted from blood. CDR3 loop: CSARPTAEQYF. In nucleotides, the CDR3 is TGCAGTGCTAGACCGACAGCCGAGCAGTACTTC.